This TCR beta chain is drawn from a study of T-cell memory formation after mild COVID-19. General observations from the study: CD4/CD8 balance held among clones contracting day 15 to 85, and later expanders leaned CD4+.

TCRdb independently ran MiXCR on the 5' RACE reads; one entry per CDR3 protein. The sample carries 300,000 to 400,000 distinct CDR3 sequences, about 15% recorded once. The V end was cut by 2 bases, the J end by 1 base, with 6 bases between. Germline CDR1 and CDR2: SGHNT and YYREEE (reference sequence). The CDR3 is made up of 14 amino acids. Points on this clonotype: As yet, its antigen is unknown.

Source material: PBMCs or a T cell subset sorted from them (not recorded which). This sequence joins TRBV5-4 and TRBJ2-2; D gene uncertain. The source of this sequence is a man between 18 and 29 years old who had mild COVID-19 (a few samples of this study predate the infection). Cell type and time point are not known. CDR3 bases: TGTGCCAGCAGCTTCCCGGGGAACACCGGGGAGCTGTTTTTT. Its protein product is CASSFPGNTGELFF.